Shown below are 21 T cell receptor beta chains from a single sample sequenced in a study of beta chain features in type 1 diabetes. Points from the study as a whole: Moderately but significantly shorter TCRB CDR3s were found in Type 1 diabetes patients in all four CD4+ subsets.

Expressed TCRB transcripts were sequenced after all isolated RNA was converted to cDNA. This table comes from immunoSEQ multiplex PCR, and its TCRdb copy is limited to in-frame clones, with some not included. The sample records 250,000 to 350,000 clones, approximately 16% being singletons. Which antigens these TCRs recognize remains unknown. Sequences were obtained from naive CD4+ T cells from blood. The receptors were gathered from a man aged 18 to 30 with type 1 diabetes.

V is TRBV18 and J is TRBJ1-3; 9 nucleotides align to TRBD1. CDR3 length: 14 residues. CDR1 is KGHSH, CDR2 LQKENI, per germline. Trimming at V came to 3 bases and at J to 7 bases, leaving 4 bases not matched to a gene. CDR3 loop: CASSPGQGLNTIYF. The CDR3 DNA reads TGTGCCAGCTCACCGGGACAGGGTTTGAACACCATATATTTT.

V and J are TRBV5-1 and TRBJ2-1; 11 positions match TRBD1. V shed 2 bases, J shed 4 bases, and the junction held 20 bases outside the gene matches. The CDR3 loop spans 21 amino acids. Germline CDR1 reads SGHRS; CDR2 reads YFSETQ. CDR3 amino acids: CASSFPSRTGGVISSYNEQFF. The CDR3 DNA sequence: TGCGCCAGCAGCTTTCCTTCCCGGACAGGGGGCGTGATATCCTCGTACAATGAGCAGTTCTTC.

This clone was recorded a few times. CDR3 DNA: TGCAGCGTCAGGACTAGCGGGGTACGGGATACGCAGTATTTT. Translated, it gives CSVRTSGVRDTQYF. This chain links TRBV29-1 with TRBJ2-3, with 12 nucleotides matching TRBD2. Germline lookup yields CDR1 SQVTM and CDR2 ANQGSEA. The CDR3 is 14 amino acids. V lost 6 bases, J lost 6 bases, and 7 bases stayed unmatched.

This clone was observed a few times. The CDR3 protein is CATQSPGLQETQYF. The CDR3 DNA follows: TGTGCCACCCAATCCCCGGGACTACAAGAGACCCAGTACTTC. The chain links TRBV28 to TRBJ2-5; 7 nucleotides align to TRBD2. From germline, CDR1 is MDHEN and CDR2 SYDVKM. CDR3 length: 14 residues. Unmatched junction bases numbered 10, after V lost 10 bases and J lost 2 bases.

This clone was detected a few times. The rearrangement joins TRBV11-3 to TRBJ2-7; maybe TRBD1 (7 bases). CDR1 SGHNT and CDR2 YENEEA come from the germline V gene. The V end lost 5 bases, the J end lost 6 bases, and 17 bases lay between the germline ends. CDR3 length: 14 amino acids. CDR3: CASSPGGSGPEQYF. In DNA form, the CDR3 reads TGTGCCAGCAGCCCAGGGGGGAGCGGCCCCGAGCAGTACTTC.

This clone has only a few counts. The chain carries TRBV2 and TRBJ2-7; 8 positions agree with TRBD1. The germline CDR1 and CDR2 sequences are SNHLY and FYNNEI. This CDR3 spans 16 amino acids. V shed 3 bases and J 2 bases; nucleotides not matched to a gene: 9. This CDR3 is CASSEMGDRLPYEQYF. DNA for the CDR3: TGTGCCAGCAGTGAGATGGGGGACAGGCTTCCCTACGAGCAGTACTTC.

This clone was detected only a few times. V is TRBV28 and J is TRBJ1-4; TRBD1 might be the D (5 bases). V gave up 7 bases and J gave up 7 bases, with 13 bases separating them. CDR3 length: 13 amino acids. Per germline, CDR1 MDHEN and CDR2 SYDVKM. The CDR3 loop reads CASIAGGGEKLFF. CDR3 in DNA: TGTGCCAGCATAGCGGGCGGGGGTGAAAAACTGTTTTTT. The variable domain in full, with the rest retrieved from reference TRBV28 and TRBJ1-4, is DVKVTQSSRYLVKRTGEKVFLECVQDMDHENMFWYRQDPGLGLRLIYFSYDVKMKEKGDIPEGYSVSREKKERFSLILESASTNQTSMYLCASIAGGGEKLFFGSGTQLSVL.

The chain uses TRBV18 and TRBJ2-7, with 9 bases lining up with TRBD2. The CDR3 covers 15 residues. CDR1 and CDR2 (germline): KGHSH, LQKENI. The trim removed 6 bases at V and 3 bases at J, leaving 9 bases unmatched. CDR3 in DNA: TGTGCCAGCTCGCCCCCGACTAGCGGAGTCTACGAGCAGTACTTC. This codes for CASSPPTSGVYEQYF.

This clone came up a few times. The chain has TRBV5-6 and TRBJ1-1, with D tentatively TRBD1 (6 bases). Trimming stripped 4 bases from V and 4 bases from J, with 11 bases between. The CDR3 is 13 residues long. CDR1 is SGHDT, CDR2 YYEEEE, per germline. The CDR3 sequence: CASSLRGATEAFF. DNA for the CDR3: TGTGCCAGCAGCCTGCGGGGGGCCACTGAAGCTTTCTTT.

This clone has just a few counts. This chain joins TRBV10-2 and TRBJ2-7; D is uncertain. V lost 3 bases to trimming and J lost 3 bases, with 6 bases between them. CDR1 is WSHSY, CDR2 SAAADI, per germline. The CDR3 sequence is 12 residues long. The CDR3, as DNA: TGCGCCAGCAGTGAACAGAACTACGAGCAGTACTTC. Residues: CASSEQNYEQYF.

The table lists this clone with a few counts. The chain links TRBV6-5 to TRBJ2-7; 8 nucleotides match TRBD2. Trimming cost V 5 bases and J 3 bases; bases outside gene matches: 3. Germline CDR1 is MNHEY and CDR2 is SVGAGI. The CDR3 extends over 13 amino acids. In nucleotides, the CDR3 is TGTGCCAGCAGTCGGACTAGCTTCTACGAGCAGTACTTC. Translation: CASSRTSFYEQYF.

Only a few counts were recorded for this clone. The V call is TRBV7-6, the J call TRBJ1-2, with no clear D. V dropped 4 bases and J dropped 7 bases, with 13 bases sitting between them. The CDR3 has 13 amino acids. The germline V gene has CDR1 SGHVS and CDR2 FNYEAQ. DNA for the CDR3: TGTGCCAGCAGCTCGAGTCCCCTCGTTGGCTACACCTTC. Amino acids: CASSSSPLVGYTF.

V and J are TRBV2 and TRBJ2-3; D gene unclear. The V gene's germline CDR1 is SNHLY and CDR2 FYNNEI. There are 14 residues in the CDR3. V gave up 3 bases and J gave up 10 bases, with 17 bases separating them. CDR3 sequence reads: CASSDVSPTLPQYF. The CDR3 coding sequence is TGTGCCAGCAGTGATGTGTCGCCCACCCTACCGCAGTATTTT.

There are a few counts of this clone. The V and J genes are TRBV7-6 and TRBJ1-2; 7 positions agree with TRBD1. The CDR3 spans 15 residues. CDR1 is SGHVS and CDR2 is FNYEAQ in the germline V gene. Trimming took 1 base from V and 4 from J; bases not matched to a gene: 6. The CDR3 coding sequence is TGTGCCAGCAGCTTAGGCCAGGGGGTGAGCTATGGCTACACCTTC. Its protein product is CASSLGQGVSYGYTF. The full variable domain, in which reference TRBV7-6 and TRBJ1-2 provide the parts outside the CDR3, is GAGVSQSPRYKVTKRGQDVALRCDPISGHVSLYWYRQALGQGPEFLTYFNYEAQQDKSGLPNDRFSAERPEGSISTLTIQRTEQRDSAMYRCASSLGQGVSYGYTFGSGTRLTVV.

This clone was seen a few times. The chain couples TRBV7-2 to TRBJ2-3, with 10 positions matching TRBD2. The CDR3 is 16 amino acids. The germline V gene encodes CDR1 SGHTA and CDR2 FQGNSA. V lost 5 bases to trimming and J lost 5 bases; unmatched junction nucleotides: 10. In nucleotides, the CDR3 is TGTGCCAGCAGCCCGCGGACTAGCGGTGCAGGAGATACGCAGTATTTT. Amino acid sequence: CASSPRTSGAGDTQYF.

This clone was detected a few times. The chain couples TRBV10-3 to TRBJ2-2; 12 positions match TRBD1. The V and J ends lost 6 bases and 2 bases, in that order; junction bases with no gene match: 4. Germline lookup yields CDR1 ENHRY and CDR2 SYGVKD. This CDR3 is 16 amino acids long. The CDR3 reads CAISRDRGPNTGELFF. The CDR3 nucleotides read TGTGCCATCAGCAGGGACAGGGGGCCCAACACCGGGGAGCTGTTTTTT.

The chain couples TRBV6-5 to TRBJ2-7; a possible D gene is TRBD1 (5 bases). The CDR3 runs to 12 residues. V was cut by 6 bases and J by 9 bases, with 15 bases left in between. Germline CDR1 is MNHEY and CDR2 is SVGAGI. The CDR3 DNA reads TGTGCCAGCAGCCTCCCGTGGGGCAGGCAGTACTTC. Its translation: CASSLPWGRQYF.

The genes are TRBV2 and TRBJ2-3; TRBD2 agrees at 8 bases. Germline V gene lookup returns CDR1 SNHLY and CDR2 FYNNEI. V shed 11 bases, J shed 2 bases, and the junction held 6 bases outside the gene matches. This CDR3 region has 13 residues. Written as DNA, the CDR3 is TGTGCCGGCGGGACTAGTCTCACAGATACGCAGTATTTT. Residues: CAGGTSLTDTQYF.

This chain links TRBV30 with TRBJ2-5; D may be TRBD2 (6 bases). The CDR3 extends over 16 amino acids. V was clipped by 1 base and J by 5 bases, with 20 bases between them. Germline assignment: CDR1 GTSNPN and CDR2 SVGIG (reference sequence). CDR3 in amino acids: CAWSAGLAGKGETQYF. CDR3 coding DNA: TGTGCCTGGAGTGCCGGACTCGCGGGGAAGGGGGAGACCCAGTACTTC. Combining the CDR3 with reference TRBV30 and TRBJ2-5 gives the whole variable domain SQTIHQWPATLVQPVGSPLSLECTVEGTSNPNLYWYRQAAGRGLQLLFYSVGIGQISSEVPQNLSASRPQDRQFILSSKKLLLSDSGFYLCAWSAGLAGKGETQYFGPGTRLLVL.

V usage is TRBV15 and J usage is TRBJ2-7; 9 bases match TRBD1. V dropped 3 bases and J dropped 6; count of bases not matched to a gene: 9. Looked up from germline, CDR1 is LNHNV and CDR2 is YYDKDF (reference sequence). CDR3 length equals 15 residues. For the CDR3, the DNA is TGTGCCACCAGCAGCCCGGGACAGGGCGACTCCGAGCAGTACTTC. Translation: CATSSPGQGDSEQYF.

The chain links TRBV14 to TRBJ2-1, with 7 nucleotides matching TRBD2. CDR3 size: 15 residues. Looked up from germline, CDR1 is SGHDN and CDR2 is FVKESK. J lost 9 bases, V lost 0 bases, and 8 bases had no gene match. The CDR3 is CASSQDYRAGSEQFF. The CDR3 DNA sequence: TGTGCCAGCAGCCAAGATTATAGAGCGGGGAGTGAGCAGTTCTTC. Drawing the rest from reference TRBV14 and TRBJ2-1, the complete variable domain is EAGVTQFPSHSVIEKGQTVTLRCDPISGHDNLYWYRRVMGKEIKFLLHFVKESKQDESGMPNNRFLAERTGGTYSTLKVQPAELEDSGVYFCASSQDYRAGSEQFFGPGTRLTVL.